The 16 T cell receptor beta chains in this list originate from one sample, sequenced in a study of post-analysis software for immune sequencing data. Study results and caveats: Patients carried several TRBV segments more frequently than controls did, and TRBV5-6, TRBV5-1 and TRBV20-1 were among them.

cDNA libraries for TCR beta contained unique molecular identifiers. TCRdb reprocessed the PCR reads with MiXCR, giving one entry per CDR3 protein. The sample has roughly 800,000 distinct CDR3 sequences, approximately 57% seen once; the top ten hold 4.6%. The antigens of these receptors remain unknown. Sequencing was performed on blood. These receptors all stem from a girl aged 5-17 years with multiple sclerosis.

The J gene is TRBJ1-5, the V gene TRBV10-3, with 7 bases that match TRBD1. CDR3 length: 15 amino acids. Germline CDR1 reads ENHRY; CDR2 reads SYGVKD. V lost 0 bases, J lost 2 bases, and 1 base stayed unmatched. DNA of the CDR3: TGTGCCATCAGTGAGTCTACAGGGGGCAATCAGCCCCAGCATTTT. This translates into CAISESTGGNQPQHF.

The chain recombines TRBV5-1 with TRBJ2-1; D possibly corresponds to TRBD1 (8 bases). Trimming pared 4 bases from V and 7 bases from J, leaving 18 bases between. The CDR3 length is 15 residues. Per germline, CDR1 SGHRS and CDR2 YFSETQ. The CDR3 nucleotides are TGCGCCAGCAGCGTGGGAGGGACAGGTATTAATGAGCAGTTCTTC. It yields the protein CASSVGGTGINEQFF.

This clonotype was seen only a few times. The V gene is TRBV19, the J gene TRBJ2-7; D may be TRBD2 (5 bases). The V end lost 3 bases, the J end lost 0 bases, and 15 bases lay between the germline ends. This CDR3 contains 16 residues. Germline V gene sequence: CDR1 LNHDA, CDR2 SQIVND (reference sequence). In DNA, the CDR3 is TGTGCCAGTAGTATGGGAGAAGGGCGGAGCTCCTACGAGCAGTACTTC. It encodes CASSMGEGRSSYEQYF. The full variable domain, completed using reference TRBV19 and TRBJ2-7, is DGGITQSPKYLFRKEGQNVTLSCEQNLNHDAMYWYRQDPGQGLRLIYYSQIVNDFQKGDIAEGYSVSREKKESFPLTVTSAQKNPTAFYLCASSMGEGRSSYEQYFGPGTRLTVT.

The table lists this clonotype with a few counts. The chain uses TRBV5-1 and TRBJ2-1, with 16 bases aligning to TRBD2. Germline V gene data show CDR1 as SGHRS and CDR2 as YFSETQ. V shed 3 bases and J 1 base; nucleotides not matched to a gene: 7. This CDR3 is 19 amino acids long. This CDR3 is CASSSGLAGGPRSYNEQFF. CDR3 DNA sequence: TGCGCCAGCAGCTCGGGACTAGCGGGGGGGCCAAGGTCCTACAATGAGCAGTTCTTC. The full variable domain, in which reference TRBV5-1 and TRBJ2-1 provide the parts outside the CDR3, is KAGVTQTPRYLIKTRGQQVTLSCSPISGHRSVSWYQQTPGQGLQFLFEYFSETQRNKGNFPGRFSGRQFSNSRSEMNVSTLELGDSALYLCASSSGLAGGPRSYNEQFFGPGTRLTVL.

This chain links TRBV7-2 with TRBJ1-1; D call uncertain. The CDR3 consists of 14 residues. Germline CDR1 SGHTA, CDR2 FQGNSA. V shed 2 bases and J shed 3 bases, with 10 bases lying between them. The CDR3 DNA follows: TGTGCCAGCAGCTTACGACGGGTGGACACTGAAGCTTTCTTT. Amino acids: CASSLRRVDTEAFF.

This rearrangement joins TRBV7-8 to TRBJ2-7; D possibly corresponds to TRBD1 (6 bases). The CDR3 length is 18 residues. V lost 0 bases and J lost 2, with 20 bases in between. Germline CDR1 reads SGHVS; CDR2 reads FQNEAQ. The CDR3 reads CASSLAATGFGATYEQYF. The DNA for the CDR3 is TGTGCCAGCAGCTTAGCCGCGACAGGCTTCGGGGCCACCTACGAGCAGTACTTC.

CDR3 protein: CSVEGSRNQQETQYF. CDR3 coding DNA: TGCAGCGTTGAAGGTTCAAGGAACCAACAAGAGACCCAGTACTTC. The chain is built from TRBV29-1 and TRBJ2-5; D gene unclear. This CDR3 is 15 amino acids long. Germline CDR1 and CDR2: SQVTM and ANQGSEA. The V and J ends lost 1 base and 2 bases respectively, with 14 bases between them.

The chain combines TRBV20-1 with TRBJ2-3; D perhaps matches TRBD2 (6 bases). Germline CDR1 reads DFQATT; CDR2 reads SNEGSKA (reference sequence). The CDR3 is made up of 16 amino acids. V was trimmed by 1 base and J by 7 bases, leaving 21 bases between them. In DNA, the CDR3 is TGCAGTGCTAGAGTCCCGGTTAGTCGGGAGATGCATACGCAGTATTTT. Translated, it gives CSARVPVSREMHTQYF.

The sample holds a few counts of this clonotype. Relative to the germline gene, one junction end is altered; a read error may explain this. The V gene is TRBV7-2, the J gene TRBJ2-6, with 8 bases that match TRBD1. The CDR3 is 16 residues long. Germline V lookup: CDR1 SGHTA, CDR2 FQGNSA. CDR3 coding DNA: TGTGCCAGCAGTTTAGGGGCAGGGGGCGCGTCGGCCCCCCTGACTTTC. This translates into CASSLGAGGASAPLTF. Full variable domain (remainder filled in from reference TRBV7-2 and TRBJ2-6): GAGVSQSPSNKVTEKGKDVELRCDPISGHTALYWYRQSLGQGLEFLIYFQGNSAPDKSGLPSDRFSAERTGGSVSTLTIQRTQQEDSAVYLCASSLGAGGASAPLTFGAGSRLTVL.

This chain joins TRBV5-1 and TRBJ2-7; tentative D call: TRBD2 (6 bases). This CDR3 contains 20 residues. The V gene lost 0 bases and the J gene lost 4 bases, with 29 bases spanning the gap. The V gene's germline CDR1 is SGHRS and CDR2 YFSETQ. CDR3 amino acids: CASSLAPMRYGRDDSYEQYF. The DNA of the CDR3 is TGCGCCAGCAGCTTGGCCCCAATGAGGTACGGGCGGGACGATTCTTACGAGCAGTACTTC.

The chain links TRBV7-2 to TRBJ2-1; D ambiguous. Germline CDR1 reads SGHTA; CDR2 reads FQGNSA. This CDR3 contains 12 residues. V was cut by 2 bases and J by 15 bases, with 14 bases left in between. CDR3 sequence (DNA): TGTGCCAGCAGCTTAATTGTAGGTCTACCGTTCTTC. Its translation: CASSLIVGLPFF. Supplemented by reference TRBV7-2 and TRBJ2-1, the full variable domain reads GAGVSQSPSNKVTEKGKDVELRCDPISGHTALYWYRQSLGQGLEFLIYFQGNSAPDKSGLPSDRFSAERTGGSVSTLTIQRTQQEDSAVYLCASSLIVGLPFFGPGTRLTVL.

The chain is built from TRBV2 and TRBJ1-5; 9 positions match TRBD1. CDR1 is SNHLY and CDR2 is FYNNEI in the germline V gene. This CDR3 comprises 14 residues. The J segment lost 7 bases and the V segment lost 8 bases, leaving 9 bases of the junction unmatched. The CDR3 sequence: CASALYGTGQPQHF. CDR3 sequence (DNA): TGTGCCAGCGCTCTCTACGGGACAGGGCAGCCCCAGCATTTT.

The chain links TRBV4-1 to TRBJ2-7, with D possibly called TRBD1 or TRBD2 (5 bases each). The CDR3 runs to 15 residues. V was trimmed by 1 base and J by 0 bases, leaving 10 bases between them. Per germline, CDR1 MGHRA and CDR2 YSYEKL. The CDR3 region is CASSQVFGGSYEQYF. CDR3 sequence (DNA): TGCGCCAGCAGCCAAGTTTTTGGGGGCTCCTACGAGCAGTACTTC.

The gene calls are TRBV29-1 and TRBJ2-5; 11 nucleotides agree with TRBD1. The J call may be mistaken, given a closer DNA end match to TRBJ2-7. The CDR3 spans 14 residues. The V gene's germline CDR1 is SQVTM and CDR2 ANQGSEA. CDR3 coding DNA: TGCAGCGTTCGTCCGGGACAGGGGGTCTGCGAGCAGTACTTC. Its protein product is CSVRPGQGVCEQYF.

The rearrangement uses TRBV7-3 and TRBJ1-1, with D possibly matching TRBD1 (6 bases). Between the trimmed V and J ends, which lost 5 bases and 0 bases, there was a span of 13 bases. There are 15 residues in the CDR3. CDR1 is SGHTA, CDR2 FQGTGA, per germline. The CDR3 DNA sequence: TGTGCCAGCAGCCCGCAAGGGGGGTTGAACACTGAAGCTTTCTTT. Amino acids: CASSPQGGLNTEAFF.

The rearrangement links TRBV20-1 to TRBJ2-1, with D tentatively TRBD1 or TRBD2 (5 bases each). This CDR3 comprises 13 residues. Looked up from germline, CDR1 is DFQATT and CDR2 is SNEGSKA (reference sequence). V was cut by 6 bases and J by 8 bases, with 17 bases left in between. This CDR3 is CSAQGTWQDEQFF. The CDR3 DNA follows: TGCAGTGCCCAAGGGACCTGGCAGGATGAGCAGTTCTTC.